This TCR beta chain derives from a study of vaccination and CD4 T cells after COVID-19. General observations from the study: Spike mono-reactivity marked 304 of 307 vaccine-specific clones in convalescent patients.

The Oncomine TCR Beta short-read assay generated sequence data from the DNA of cultured CD4+ T cells. The source of extracted genomic DNA was cultured CD4+ T cells. From the PCR reads, TCRdb called clonotypes with MiXCR, one entry per CDR3 protein. The sample carries some 17,000 distinct CDR3 sequences, approximately 50% recorded once. About this clonotype itself: Its antigen is not identified. A much larger clone is a single base away; this may be a read error.

The CDR3 is made up of 17 amino acids. V dropped 6 bases and J dropped 0 bases, with 18 bases sitting between them. CDR1 SNHLY and CDR2 FYNNEI come from the germline V gene. Treatment specified: roughly ten-day PBMC culture with coronavirus spike peptide pools or control peptides (ViraFEST assay). With peptide pools, ViraFEST first expanded antigen-specific T cells and afterwards sequenced their TCRs. The chain combines TRBV2 with TRBJ1-3; D is undetermined. Sequences were derived from CD4+ T cells from blood, cultured in vitro, sampled before SARS-CoV-2 vaccination. The receptor was isolated from a human donor who received a COVID-19 vaccine. The CDR3 nucleotides read TGTGCCAGCAGCCGACTCTCAGGCCTCATCTCTGGAAACACCATATATTTT. It specifies CASSRLSGLISGNTIYF.